This T cell receptor beta chain was identified in a study of blood T cell repertoires in COVID-19. As handled by the study authors: Estimates of nucleated cell counts were drawn from the amplification of reference gene primers. Measured with immunoSEQ multiplex PCR; TCRdb has only the in-frame clones, and not every one. V, J and clone size were drawn from that table, and D and trimming were deduced from the DNA. The sample yields 200,000 or so clones, roughly 88% seen once. The CDR3 sequence is 13 residues long. Trimming removed 6 bases at V and 7 bases at J, with 13 bases between. The germline CDR1 and CDR2 sequences are LNHDA and SQIVND (reference sequence).

V is TRBV19 and J is TRBJ1-5; maybe TRBD1 (6 bases). Input material: PBMCs or T cells enriched from blood (not recorded which). The TCR sequence derives from a woman in her thirties or forties with acute COVID-19. CDR3 sequence reads: CASRDQGKQPQHF. The DNA of the CDR3 is TGTGCCAGTAGAGATCAGGGGAAGCAGCCCCAGCATTTT.